These T cell receptor beta chains were read from a single sample in a study of PD-1 blockade in classical Hodgkin lymphoma. The data were produced by immunoSEQ multiplex PCR, yet TCRdb's version contains in-frame clones alone and is incomplete. The table lists nearly 100,000 clones, 65% to 85% of them singletons. The specimen was peripheral blood mononuclear cells (PBMCs), collected at baseline. The receptor set was obtained from a human donor with classical Hodgkin lymphoma. Both conserved end residues are part of each CDR3. A D gene is named only where the DNA matches it firmly.

CASYPGGGLAKNIQYF	16	TRBJ2-4	TRBV28	-
CAIRSGVADTQYF	13	TRBJ2-3	TRBV10-3	-
CASSRWKEKLFF	12	TRBJ1-4	TRBV7-6	-
CASSLSIPGVVEQFF	15	TRBJ2-1	TRBV5-1	-
CASSLVTPVASGYTF	15	TRBJ1-2	TRBV5-1	-
CASSQDPSGTWDEQFF	16	TRBJ2-1	TRBV4-3	TRBD2
CASSVGLAGSPQVDNEQFF	19	TRBJ2-1	TRBV9	TRBD2
CASSSLGPGYTF	12	TRBJ1-2	TRBV5-6	-
CASSPGRGANYGYTF	15	TRBJ1-2	TRBV7-2	-
CASSPDRVNEQYF	13	TRBJ2-7	TRBV18	-
CASRTPIGGIAEAFF	15	TRBJ1-1	TRBV19	-
CASSLDPGTNYEQYF	15	TRBJ2-7	TRBV7-2	TRBD2
CASSEWGTNTGELFF	15	TRBJ2-2	TRBV2	-
CASSPIAGGNTGELFF	16	TRBJ2-2	TRBV5-4	TRBD2
CASGDREETQYF	12	TRBJ2-5	TRBV7-6	-
CASAETSYEQYF	12	TRBJ2-7	TRBV2	-
CASSLNFETQYF	12	TRBJ2-5	TRBV6-6	-
CASSLKVTGAKDTQYF	16	TRBJ2-3	TRBV7-9	TRBD1
CAVGDGSYEQYF	12	TRBJ2-7	TRBV30	-
CASSLEWGARNYGYTF	16	TRBJ1-2	TRBV7-8	-
CALVGLNIQYF	11	TRBJ2-4	TRBV7-9	-
CASSQTGGAVRDEQFF	16	TRBJ2-1	TRBV18	TRBD1
CASSQVQGGYNEQFF	15	TRBJ2-1	TRBV4-1	TRBD1
CASSLYGQLFAGFGYTF	17	TRBJ1-2	TRBV28	-
CAWITHTDTQYF	12	TRBJ2-3	TRBV30	-
CASSRNSAGGPETQYF	16	TRBJ2-5	TRBV7-6	TRBD2
CASSFSTGVEQFF	13	TRBJ2-1	TRBV5-1	-